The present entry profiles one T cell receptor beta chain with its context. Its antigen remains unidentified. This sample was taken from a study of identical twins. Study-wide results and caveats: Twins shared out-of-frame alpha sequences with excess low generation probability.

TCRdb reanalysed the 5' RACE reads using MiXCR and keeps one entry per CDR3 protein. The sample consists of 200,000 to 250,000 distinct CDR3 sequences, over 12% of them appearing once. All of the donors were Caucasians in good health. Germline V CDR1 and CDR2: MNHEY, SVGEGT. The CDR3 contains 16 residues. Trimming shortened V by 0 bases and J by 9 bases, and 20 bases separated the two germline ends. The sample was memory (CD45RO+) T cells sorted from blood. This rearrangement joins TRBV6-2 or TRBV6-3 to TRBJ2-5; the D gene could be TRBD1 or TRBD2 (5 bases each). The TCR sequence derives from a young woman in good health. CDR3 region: CASSYSSGTRRGAQYF. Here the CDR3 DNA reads TGTGCCAGCAGTTACTCGAGTGGGACCCGCCGAGGGGCCCAGTACTTC.